This entry lists 15 T cell receptor beta chains sequenced from one sample in a study of blood T cell repertoires in COVID-19. Clones were sequenced by immunoSEQ multiplex PCR, and TCRdb holds only the in-frame ones, with some missing. This table holds about 260,000 clones, almost 90% found once. The sequencing sample was made of peripheral blood. Receptors originate from a woman in her twenties or thirties with COVID-19, enrolled during active disease.

This chain uses TRBV7-9 with TRBJ1-1; D gene unclear. Germline loops: CDR1 SEHNR, CDR2 FQNEAQ (reference sequence). The CDR3 has 14 amino acids. V gave up 2 bases and J gave up 3 bases, with 10 bases separating them. CDR3 residues: CASSLYGPDTEAFF. The DNA of the CDR3 is TGTGCCAGCAGCTTATATGGGCCAGACACTGAAGCTTTCTTT.

Only one count was recorded for this clone. The chain combines TRBV2 with TRBJ2-7; D possibly corresponds to TRBD2 (6 bases). In germline, CDR1 is SNHLY, CDR2 FYNNEI. The CDR3 extends over 16 amino acids. V lost 6 bases, J lost 0 bases, and 18 bases lay in between. The CDR3 bases are TGTGCCAGCAGAGATAGCGGAACGTCCTACTCCTACGAGCAGTACTTC. This gives the protein CASRDSGTSYSYEQYF.

This clone was detected a few times. The chain joins TRBV18 to TRBJ1-5; D perhaps matches TRBD1 (5 bases). From germline, CDR1 is KGHSH and CDR2 LQKENI. V lost 3 bases and J 9 bases, leaving 18 bases between the germline ends. The CDR3 spans 15 residues. This CDR3 reads CASSPEQGGSGPQHF. Here the CDR3 DNA reads TGTGCCAGCTCACCTGAGCAGGGAGGGTCTGGGCCCCAGCATTTT.

The chain joins TRBV7-8 to TRBJ2-7, with a tentative D call TRBD1 (5 bases). This CDR3 has 15 residues. Germline lookup yields CDR1 SGHVS and CDR2 FQNEAQ. V lost 0 bases, J lost 3 bases, and 12 bases lay in between. In DNA, the CDR3 is TGTGCCAGCAGCTTAGCGTTGGACAAGGACTACGAGCAGTACTTC. It codes for CASSLALDKDYEQYF.

This clone was seen a single time. V and J are TRBV28 and TRBJ2-7, with 10 nucleotides matching TRBD2. V was clipped by 4 bases and J by 5 bases; unmatched bases: 11. The CDR3 runs 16 residues. Germline V gives CDR1 MDHEN, CDR2 SYDVKM. CDR3 residues: CASSSRRLAGVNEQYF. The CDR3 DNA reads as TGTGCCAGCAGTTCACGGCGGCTAGCGGGAGTCAACGAGCAGTACTTC.

The rearrangement uses TRBV9 and TRBJ2-1; TRBD2 matches at 11 bases. This CDR3 is built from 15 residues. CDR1 SGDLS and CDR2 YYNGEE come from the germline V gene. The V and J ends lost 4 bases and 4 bases, in that order; junction bases with no gene match: 4. The CDR3 protein is CASSTTSGIYNEQFF. Here the CDR3 DNA reads TGTGCCAGCAGCACGACTAGCGGGATTTACAATGAGCAGTTCTTC.

About this clone itself: Other DNA sequences in this sample translate to the same CDR3. This chain links TRBV19 with TRBJ2-7; possibly TRBD1 for D (5 bases). Trimming removed 7 bases from V and 6 bases from J, with 22 bases in between. This CDR3 spans 15 amino acids. CDR1 is LNHDA and CDR2 is SQIVND in the germline V gene (reference sequence). The CDR3 region is CASTPVAGSISEQYF. In DNA, the CDR3 is TGTGCCAGTACCCCTGTCGCAGGGTCAATCTCCGAGCAGTACTTC.

The chain carries TRBV7-9 and TRBJ1-2; a possible D gene is TRBD1 (5 bases). V lost 1 base to trimming and J lost 7 bases, with 10 bases between them. This CDR3 has 13 residues. Germline CDR1 is SEHNR and CDR2 is FQNEAQ (reference sequence). In nucleotides, the CDR3 is TGTGCCAGCAGCTTAGGGGGGAGGCGTGGCTACACCTTC. Amino acid sequence: CASSLGGRRGYTF. The variable domain in full, completed from reference TRBV7-9 and TRBJ1-2, reads DTGVSQNPRHKITKRGQNVTFRCDPISEHNRLYWYRQTLGQGPEFLTYFQNEAQLEKSRLLSDRFSAERPKGSFSTLEIQRTEQGDSAMYLCASSLGGRRGYTFGSGTRLTVV.

Written as DNA, the CDR3 is TGCGCCAGCAGCCAATGGATGGGGGGTGGCTATGGCTACACCTTC. This translates into CASSQWMGGGYGYTF. The chain has TRBV4-1 and TRBJ1-2; D might be TRBD1 (5 bases). Germline V gene data show CDR1 as MGHRA and CDR2 as YSYEKL. CDR3 size: 15 residues. V dropped 2 bases and J dropped 4 bases, with 14 bases sitting between them.

The V call is TRBV5-1, the J call TRBJ2-2, with TRBD2 matching over 14 bases. Losses at the gene ends were 4 bases for V and 6 bases for J; bases not matched to a gene: 11. CDR3 length: 18 amino acids. CDR1 and CDR2 (germline): SGHRS, YFSETQ. In nucleotides, the CDR3 is TGCGCCAGCAGCATAGCCGGGACTAGCGGGAGTTTCCCCGGGGAGCTGTTTTTT. This codes for CASSIAGTSGSFPGELFF.

The count of this clone is one. The chain couples TRBV10-3 to TRBJ1-5; D is perhaps TRBD1 (5 bases). Germline-derived CDR1 and CDR2 are ENHRY and SYGVKD. Deletions cut 2 bases from V and 13 bases from J, with 15 bases between. The CDR3 loop spans 13 amino acids. CDR3 sequence (DNA): TGTGCCATCAGTGAGGCGGTGGGAGGGACGCAGCATTTT. Translating gives CAISEAVGGTQHF.

The chain couples TRBV7-2 to TRBJ1-1; D remains ambiguous. The CDR3 length is 16 residues. The germline V and J ends were trimmed by 2 bases and 0 bases, with 13 bases remaining between them. Germline lookup yields CDR1 SGHTA and CDR2 FQGNSA. The CDR3 coding sequence is TGTGCCAGCAGCTTAAGCTTTGAGAAGATGAACACTGAAGCTTTCTTT. This codes for CASSLSFEKMNTEAFF.

This chain joins TRBV15 and TRBJ2-7, with TRBD1 as a possible D gene (5 bases). The CDR3 sequence is 15 residues long. V lost 1 base to trimming and J lost 3 bases, with 13 bases between them. The germline V gene has CDR1 LNHNV and CDR2 YYDKDF (reference sequence). The CDR3 nucleotides are TGTGCCACCAGCAGAGCTTCGACAGACATCTACGAGCAGTACTTC. Translation gives CATSRASTDIYEQYF.

The genes are TRBV3-1 (or the pseudogene TRBV3-2) and TRBJ2-3; D not certain. The CDR3 has 16 amino acids. V was shortened by 0 bases and J by 6 bases, with 16 bases between the two germline ends. CDR1 is LGHDT, CDR2 YNNKEL, per germline (reference sequence). The CDR3: CASSQEALHPRDTQYF. CDR3 nucleotides: TGTGCCAGCAGCCAAGAAGCCCTCCACCCCAGGGATACGCAGTATTTT.

The J gene is TRBJ1-4, the V gene TRBV3-1 (or the pseudogene TRBV3-2), with 9 bases lining up with TRBD1. Germline CDR1 LGHDT, CDR2 YNNKEL (reference sequence). CDR3 length equals 15 residues. The J segment lost 8 bases and the V segment lost 4 bases, leaving 8 bases of the junction unmatched. CDR3 DNA: TGTGCCAGCAGCCGGAGGGGGGACAGGGAAGAAAAACTGTTTTTT. This translates into CASSRRGDREEKLFF.